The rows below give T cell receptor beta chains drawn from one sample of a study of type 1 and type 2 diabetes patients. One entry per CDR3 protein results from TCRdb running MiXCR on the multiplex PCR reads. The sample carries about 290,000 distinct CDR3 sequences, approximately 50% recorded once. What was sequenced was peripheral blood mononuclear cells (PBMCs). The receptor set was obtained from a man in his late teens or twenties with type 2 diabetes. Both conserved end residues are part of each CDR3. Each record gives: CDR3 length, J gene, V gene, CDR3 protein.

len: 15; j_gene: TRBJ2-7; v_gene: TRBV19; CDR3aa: CASSISGTSSYEQYF
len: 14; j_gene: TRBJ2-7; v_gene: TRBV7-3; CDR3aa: CASSANPDFYEQYF
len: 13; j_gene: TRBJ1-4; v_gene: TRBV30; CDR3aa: CAWTTGPGEKLFF
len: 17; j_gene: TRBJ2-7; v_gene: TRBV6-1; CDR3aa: CASREEWGRGRIYEQYF
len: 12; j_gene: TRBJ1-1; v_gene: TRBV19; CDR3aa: CASNRGEYEAFF
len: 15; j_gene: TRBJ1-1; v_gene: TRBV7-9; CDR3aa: CASSLGGALNTEAFF
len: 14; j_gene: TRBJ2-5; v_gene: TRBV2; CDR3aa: CASSDPTGIETQYF
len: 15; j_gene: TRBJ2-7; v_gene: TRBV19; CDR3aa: CARAQREVSSYEQYF
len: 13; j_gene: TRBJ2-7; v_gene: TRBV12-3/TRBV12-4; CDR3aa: CASTRTPTYEQYF
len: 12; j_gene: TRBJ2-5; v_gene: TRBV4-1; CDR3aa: CASSPSSGTQYF
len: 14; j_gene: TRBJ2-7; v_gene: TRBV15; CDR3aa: CATSRGSPGYEQYF
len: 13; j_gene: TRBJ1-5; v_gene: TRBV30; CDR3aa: CAWSAGTDQPQHF
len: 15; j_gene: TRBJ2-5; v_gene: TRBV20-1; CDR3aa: CSARDLVIHQETQYF
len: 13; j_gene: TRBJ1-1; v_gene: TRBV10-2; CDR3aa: CASRDRDYTEAFF
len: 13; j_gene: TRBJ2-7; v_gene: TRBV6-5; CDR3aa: CASSYSRSLEQYF
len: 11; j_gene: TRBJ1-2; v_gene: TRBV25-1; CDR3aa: CASSMMYGYTF
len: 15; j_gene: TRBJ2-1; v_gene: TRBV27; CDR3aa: CASSVGTATYNEQFF
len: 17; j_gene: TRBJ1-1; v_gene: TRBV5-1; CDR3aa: CASSLAPAGEMNTEAFF
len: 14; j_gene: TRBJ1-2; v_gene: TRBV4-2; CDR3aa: CASSQPTPNYGYTF
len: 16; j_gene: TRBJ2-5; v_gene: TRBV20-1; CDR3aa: CSATPSWTPHGETQYF
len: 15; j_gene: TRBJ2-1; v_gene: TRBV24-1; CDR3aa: CATSDPRGRSNEQFF
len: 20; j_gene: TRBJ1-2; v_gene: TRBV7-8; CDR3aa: CASSRLSQVASYAASYGYTF
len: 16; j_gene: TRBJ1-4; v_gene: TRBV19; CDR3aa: CASSSSGTGRSEKLFF
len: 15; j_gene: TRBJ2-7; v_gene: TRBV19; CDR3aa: CASSKTSGAAYEQYF
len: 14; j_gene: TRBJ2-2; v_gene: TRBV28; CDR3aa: CASTFIQGIGELFF
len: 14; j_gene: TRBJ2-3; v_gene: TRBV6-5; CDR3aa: CASSYEQGQDTQYF
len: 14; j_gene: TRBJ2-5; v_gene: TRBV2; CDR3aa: CASTSLGAQETQYF
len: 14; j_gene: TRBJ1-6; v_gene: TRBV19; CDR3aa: CASSPGQINSPLHF
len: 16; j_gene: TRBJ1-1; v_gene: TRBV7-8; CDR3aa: CASSQPTDGPNTKAFF
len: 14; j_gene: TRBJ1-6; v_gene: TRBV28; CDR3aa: CASSSTGAVSPLHF
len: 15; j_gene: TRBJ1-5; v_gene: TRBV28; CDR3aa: CASSEPGTGNQPQHF
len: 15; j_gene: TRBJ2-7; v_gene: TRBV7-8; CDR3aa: CASSFRTDRDYEQYF
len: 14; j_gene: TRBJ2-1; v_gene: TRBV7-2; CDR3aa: CASSFGLAGEEQFF
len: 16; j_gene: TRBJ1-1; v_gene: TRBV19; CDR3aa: CASSILIWQGATGAFF
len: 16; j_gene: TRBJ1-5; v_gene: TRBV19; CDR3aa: CASTDHQGLFRQPQHF
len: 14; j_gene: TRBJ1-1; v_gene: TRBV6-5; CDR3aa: CASSYTYKNTEALF
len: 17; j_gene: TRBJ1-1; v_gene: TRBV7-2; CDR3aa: CASSRKYYSQRGTEAFF
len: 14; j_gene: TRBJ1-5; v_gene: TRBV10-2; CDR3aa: CASRGRDSNQPQHF
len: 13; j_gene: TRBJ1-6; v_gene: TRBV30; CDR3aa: CAWSRGHNSPLHF
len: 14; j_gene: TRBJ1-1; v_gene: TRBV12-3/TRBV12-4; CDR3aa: CASSLRQGFAEAFF
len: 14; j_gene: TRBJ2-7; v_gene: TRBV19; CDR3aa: CATTQTGKSYEQYF
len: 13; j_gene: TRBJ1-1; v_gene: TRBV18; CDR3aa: CASSPEGNTEAFF
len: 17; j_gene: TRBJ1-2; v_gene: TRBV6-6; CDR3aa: CASSYPTSMTGFDGYTF
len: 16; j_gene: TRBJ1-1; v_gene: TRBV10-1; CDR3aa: CASSENRQGEYDEAFF